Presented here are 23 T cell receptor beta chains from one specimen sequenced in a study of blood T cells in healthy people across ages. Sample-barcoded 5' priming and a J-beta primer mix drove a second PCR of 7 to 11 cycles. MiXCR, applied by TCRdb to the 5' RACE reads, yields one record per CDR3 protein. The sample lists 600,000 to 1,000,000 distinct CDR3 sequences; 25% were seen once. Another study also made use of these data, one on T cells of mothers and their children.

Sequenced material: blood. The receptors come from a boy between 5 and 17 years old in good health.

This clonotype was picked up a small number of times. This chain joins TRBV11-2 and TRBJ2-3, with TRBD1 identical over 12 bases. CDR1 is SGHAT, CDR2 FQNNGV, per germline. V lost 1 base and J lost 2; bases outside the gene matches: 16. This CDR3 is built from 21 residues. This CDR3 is CASSLGGTGGEGVSPTDTQYF. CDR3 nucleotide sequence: TGTGCCAGCAGCTTAGGGGGGACAGGGGGCGAGGGAGTTTCTCCCACAGATACGCAGTATTTT.

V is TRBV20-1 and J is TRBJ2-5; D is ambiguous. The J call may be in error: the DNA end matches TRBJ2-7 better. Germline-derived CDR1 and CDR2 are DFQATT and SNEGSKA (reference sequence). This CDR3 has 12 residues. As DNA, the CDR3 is TGCAGTGCTATTTTGGGTGGCTACGAGCAGTACTTC. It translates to CSAILGGYEQYF.

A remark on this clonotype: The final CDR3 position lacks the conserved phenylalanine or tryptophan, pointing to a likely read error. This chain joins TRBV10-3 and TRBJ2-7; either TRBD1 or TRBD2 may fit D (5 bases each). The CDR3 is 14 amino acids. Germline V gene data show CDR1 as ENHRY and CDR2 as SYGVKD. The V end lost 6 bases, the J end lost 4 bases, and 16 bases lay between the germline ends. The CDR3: CAISQRDRRYEQYL. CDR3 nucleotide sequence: TGTGCCATCAGCCAGAGGGACCGTCGTTACGAGCAGTACCTC.

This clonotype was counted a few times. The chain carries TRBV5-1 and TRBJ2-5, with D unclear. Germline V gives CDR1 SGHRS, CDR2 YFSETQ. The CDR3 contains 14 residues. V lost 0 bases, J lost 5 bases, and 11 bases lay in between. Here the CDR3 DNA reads TGCGCCAGCAGCTTGGATCCCCCCAGCGAGACCCAGTACTTC. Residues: CASSLDPPSETQYF.

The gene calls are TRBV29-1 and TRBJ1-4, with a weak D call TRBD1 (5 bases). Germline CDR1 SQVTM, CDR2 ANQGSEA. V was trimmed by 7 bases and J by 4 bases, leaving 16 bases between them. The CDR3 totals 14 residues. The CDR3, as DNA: TGCAGCGCTGCGGGAGGGACGGTTAATGAAAAACTGTTTTTT. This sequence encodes CSAAGGTVNEKLFF. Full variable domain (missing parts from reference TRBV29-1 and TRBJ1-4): SAVISQKPSRDICQRGTSLTIQCQVDSQVTMMFWYRQQPGQSLTLIATANQGSEATYESGFVIDKFPISRPNLTFSTLTVSNMSPEDSSIYLCSAAGGTVNEKLFFGSGTQLSVL.

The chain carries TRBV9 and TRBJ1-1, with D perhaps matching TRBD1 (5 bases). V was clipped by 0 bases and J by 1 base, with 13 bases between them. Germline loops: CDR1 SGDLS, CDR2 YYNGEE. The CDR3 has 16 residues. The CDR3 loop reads CASSVVGTAGNTEAFF. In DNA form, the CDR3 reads TGTGCCAGCAGCGTAGTAGGGACGGCAGGGAACACTGAAGCTTTCTTT.

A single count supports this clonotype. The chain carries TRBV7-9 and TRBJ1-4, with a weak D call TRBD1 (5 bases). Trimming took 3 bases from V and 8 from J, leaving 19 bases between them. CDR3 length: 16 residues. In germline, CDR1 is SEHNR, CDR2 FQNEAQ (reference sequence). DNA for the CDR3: TGTGCCAGCAGCTTCGTACGTCGGGACGGGCTCGAAAAACTGTTTTTT. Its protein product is CASSFVRRDGLEKLFF. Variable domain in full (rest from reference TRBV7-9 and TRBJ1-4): DTGVSQNPRHKITKRGQNVTFRCDPISEHNRLYWYRQTLGQGPEFLTYFQNEAQLEKSRLLSDRFSAERPKGSFSTLEIQRTEQGDSAMYLCASSFVRRDGLEKLFFGSGTQLSVL.

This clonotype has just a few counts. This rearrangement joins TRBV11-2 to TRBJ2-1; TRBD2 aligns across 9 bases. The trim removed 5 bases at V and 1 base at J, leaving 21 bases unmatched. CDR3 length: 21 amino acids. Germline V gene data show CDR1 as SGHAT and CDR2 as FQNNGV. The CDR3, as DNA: TGTGCCAGCAGCAGCTTTAGCTCTCGGGGTACTAGCGGGCCATCCTACAATGAGCAGTTCTTC. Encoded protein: CASSSFSSRGTSGPSYNEQFF.

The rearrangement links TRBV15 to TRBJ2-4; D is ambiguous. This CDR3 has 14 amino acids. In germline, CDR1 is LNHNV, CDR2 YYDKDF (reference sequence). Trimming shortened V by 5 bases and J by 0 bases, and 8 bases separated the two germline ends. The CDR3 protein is CATSGNLAKNIQYF. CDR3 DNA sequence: TGTGCCACCAGCGGTAACCTAGCCAAAAACATTCAGTACTTC. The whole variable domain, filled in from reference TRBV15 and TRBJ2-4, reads DAMVIQNPRYQVTQFGKPVTLSCSQTLNHNVMYWYQQKSSQAPKLLFHYYDKDFNNEADTPDNFQSRRPNTSFCFLDIRSPGLGDTAMYLCATSGNLAKNIQYFGAGTRLSVL.

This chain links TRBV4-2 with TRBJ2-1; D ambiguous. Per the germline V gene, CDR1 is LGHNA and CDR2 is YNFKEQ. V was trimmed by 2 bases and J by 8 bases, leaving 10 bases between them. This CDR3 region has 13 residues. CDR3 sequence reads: CASSQSPIDEQFF. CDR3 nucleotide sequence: TGTGCCAGCAGCCAAAGCCCAATAGATGAGCAGTTCTTC.

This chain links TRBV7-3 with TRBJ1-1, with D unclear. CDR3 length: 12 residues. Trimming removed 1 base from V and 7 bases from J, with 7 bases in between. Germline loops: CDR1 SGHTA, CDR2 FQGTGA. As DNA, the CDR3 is TGTGCCAGCAGCTTAAAAGGCGGTGAAGCTTTCTTT. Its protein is CASSLKGGEAFF.

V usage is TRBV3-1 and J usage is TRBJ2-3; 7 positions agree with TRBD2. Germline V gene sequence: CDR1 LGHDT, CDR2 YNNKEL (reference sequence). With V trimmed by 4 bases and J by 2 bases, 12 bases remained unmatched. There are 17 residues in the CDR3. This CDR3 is CASSPGLVRGNTDTQYF. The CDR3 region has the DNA TGTGCCAGCAGCCCAGGACTAGTGCGGGGGAACACAGATACGCAGTATTTT.

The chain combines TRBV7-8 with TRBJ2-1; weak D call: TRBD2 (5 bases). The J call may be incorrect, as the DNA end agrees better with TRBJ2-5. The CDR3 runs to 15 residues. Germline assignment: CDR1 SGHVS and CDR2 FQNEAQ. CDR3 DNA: TGTGCCAGCAGCTTGTCCGAGGGTTTTAGGGAGACCCAGTACTTC. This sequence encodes CASSLSEGFRETQYF.

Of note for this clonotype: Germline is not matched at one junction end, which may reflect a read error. The CDR3: CASRYGLAEFQLF. The CDR3 DNA follows: TGTGCCAGCAGATACGGACTAGCTGAGTTTCAGCTCTTC. The rearrangement joins TRBV2 to TRBJ2-5; TRBD2 matches 8 bases. The CDR3 contains 13 residues. Germline CDR1 and CDR2: SNHLY and FYNNEI.

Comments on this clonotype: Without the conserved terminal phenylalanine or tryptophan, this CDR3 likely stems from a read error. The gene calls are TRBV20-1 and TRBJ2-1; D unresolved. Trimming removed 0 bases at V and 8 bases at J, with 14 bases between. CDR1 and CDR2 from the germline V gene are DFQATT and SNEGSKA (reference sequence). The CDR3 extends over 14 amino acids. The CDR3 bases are TGCAGTGCTAGAGAGATTGTGTTTTGGGATGAGCAGTTCTCC. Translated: CSAREIVFWDEQFS.

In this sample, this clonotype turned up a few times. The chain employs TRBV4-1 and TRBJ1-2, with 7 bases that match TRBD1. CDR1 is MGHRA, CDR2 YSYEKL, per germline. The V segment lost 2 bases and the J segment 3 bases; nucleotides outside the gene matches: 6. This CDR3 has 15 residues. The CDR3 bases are TGCGCCAGCAGCCAAAACTTCGGACAGGACTATGGCTACACCTTC. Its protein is CASSQNFGQDYGYTF.

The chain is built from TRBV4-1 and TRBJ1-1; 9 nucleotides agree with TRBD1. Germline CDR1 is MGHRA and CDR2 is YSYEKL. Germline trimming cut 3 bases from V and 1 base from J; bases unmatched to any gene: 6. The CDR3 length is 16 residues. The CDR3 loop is CASSHTGGWRNTEAFF. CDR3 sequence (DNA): TGCGCCAGCAGCCACACAGGGGGCTGGAGGAACACTGAAGCTTTCTTT.

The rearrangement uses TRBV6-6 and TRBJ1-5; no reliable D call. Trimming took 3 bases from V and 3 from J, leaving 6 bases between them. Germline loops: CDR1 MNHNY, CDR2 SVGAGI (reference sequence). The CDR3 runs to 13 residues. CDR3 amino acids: CASSYSINQPQHF. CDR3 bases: TGTGCCAGCAGTTATTCGATCAATCAGCCCCAGCATTTT.

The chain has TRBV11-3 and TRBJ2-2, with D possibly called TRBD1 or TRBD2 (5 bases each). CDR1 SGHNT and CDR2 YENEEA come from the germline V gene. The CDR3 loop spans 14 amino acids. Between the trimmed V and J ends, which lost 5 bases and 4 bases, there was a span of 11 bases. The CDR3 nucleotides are TGTGCCAGCAGCCCGGGACGGAGCACCGGGGAGCTGTTTTTT. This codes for CASSPGRSTGELFF.

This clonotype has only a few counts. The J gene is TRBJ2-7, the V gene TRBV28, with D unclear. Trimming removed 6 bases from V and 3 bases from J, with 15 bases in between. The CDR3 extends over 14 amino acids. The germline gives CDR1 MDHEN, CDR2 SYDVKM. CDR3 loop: CASSRYVVRYEQYF. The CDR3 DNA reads TGTGCCAGCAGCCGTTATGTGGTTCGCTACGAGCAGTACTTC.

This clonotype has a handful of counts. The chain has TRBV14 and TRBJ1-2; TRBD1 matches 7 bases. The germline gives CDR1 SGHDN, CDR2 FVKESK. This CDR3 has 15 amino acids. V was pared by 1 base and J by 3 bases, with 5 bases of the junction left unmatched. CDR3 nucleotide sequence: TGTGCCAGCAGCCAAGTCGCAGGGGGGCACTATGGCTACACCTTC. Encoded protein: CASSQVAGGHYGYTF.

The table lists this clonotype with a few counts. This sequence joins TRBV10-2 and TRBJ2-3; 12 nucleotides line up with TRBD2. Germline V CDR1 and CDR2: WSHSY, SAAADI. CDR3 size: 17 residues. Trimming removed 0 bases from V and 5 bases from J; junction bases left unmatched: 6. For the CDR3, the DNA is TGCGCCAGCAGTGAGTCGTGGCTAGCGGGGGGGCAAGATACGCAGTATTTT. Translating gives CASSESWLAGGQDTQYF.

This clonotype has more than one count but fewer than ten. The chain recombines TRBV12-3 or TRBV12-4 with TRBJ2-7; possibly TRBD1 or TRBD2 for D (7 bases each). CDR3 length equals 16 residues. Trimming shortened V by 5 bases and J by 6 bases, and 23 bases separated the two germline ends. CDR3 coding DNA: TGTGCCAGCAGTCCCAGGGGGGGGTTGGGGGTTTTCGAGCAGTACTTC. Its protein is CASSPRGGLGVFEQYF.